The T cell receptor beta chain under discussion was sequenced for a study of a mutant IDH1 vaccine in newly diagnosed glioma. For the study at large: Vaccinations were initiated 4-6 weeks following radiotherapy alone, or were given together with temozolomide cycles.

Regarding this clone: Its matching antigen is unknown.

Sequencing was performed with immunoSEQ multiplex PCR; in TCRdb, only in-frame clones are kept and a portion is missing. The profile shows around 53,000 clones, 84% of them singletons. As for time point: week 47, end of study. In every dose of vaccine, 300 ug of mutant IDH1 20-mer peptide was given alongside topical imiquimod. Tumors from donors were new WHO grade 3 or 4 IDH1-mutant astrocytomas with ATRX loss. The germline V gene has CDR1 MGHDK and CDR2 SYGVNS. CDR3 length: 17 amino acids. V shed 3 bases and J shed 4 bases, with 19 bases lying between them. This TCR came from a woman aged 30 to 39 with glioma. Some clones in this sample may be carry-over from other donors' samples. The sample here was PBMCs, taken from a glioma patient whose treatment included an IDH1 peptide vaccine. The rearrangement links TRBV25-1 to TRBJ1-3; perhaps TRBD1 as D (6 bases). The DNA of the CDR3 is TGTGCCAGCAGTGACTCCTCTCGGGGGGGCTTAGGAAACACCATATATTTT. Translating it yields CASSDSSRGGLGNTIYF.